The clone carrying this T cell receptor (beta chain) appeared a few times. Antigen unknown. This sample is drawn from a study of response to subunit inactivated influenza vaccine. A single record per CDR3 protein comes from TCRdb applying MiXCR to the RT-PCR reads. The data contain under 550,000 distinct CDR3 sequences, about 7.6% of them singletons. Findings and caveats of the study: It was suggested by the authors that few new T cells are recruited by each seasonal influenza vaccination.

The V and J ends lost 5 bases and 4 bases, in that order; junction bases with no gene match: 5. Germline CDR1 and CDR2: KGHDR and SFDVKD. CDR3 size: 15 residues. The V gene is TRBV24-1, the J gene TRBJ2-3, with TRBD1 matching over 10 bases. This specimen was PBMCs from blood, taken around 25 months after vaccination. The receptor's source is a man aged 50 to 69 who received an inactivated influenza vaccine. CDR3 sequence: CATSVGDRGPDTQYF. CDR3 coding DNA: TGTGCCACCAGTGTTGGGGACAGGGGCCCAGATACGCAGTATTTT.